This T cell receptor beta chain is drawn from a study of spatial heterogeneity in lung cancer. Study information: Around 22 months after resection was the median timing of the follow-up PBMC samples, which were sequenced when available.

TCRdb reanalysed the 5' RACE reads using MiXCR and keeps one entry per CDR3 protein. In the table there are 25,000 to 35,000 distinct CDR3 sequences, approximately 5.9% of which are singletons. As to time point: blood at routine non-recurrence follow-up after resection. The authors sequenced whole RNA from tumor, nontumor lung or frozen PBMC without sorting. As to this clonotype: Its target is unknown.

Study-level results: Relative to follow-up, resection was when ubiquitous expanded tumor TCRs appeared more in blood.

CDR3 size: 14 residues. From germline, CDR1 is SGDLS and CDR2 YYNGEE. J lost 4 bases, V lost 0 bases, and 3 bases had no gene match. The source was PBMCs, collected at follow-up. The chain combines TRBV9 with TRBJ2-5, with 7 bases lining up with TRBD2. The sequence came from a female donor with early-stage non-small cell lung cancer. CDR3 residues: CASSVAGGGETQYF. In nucleotides, the CDR3 is TGTGCCAGCAGCGTAGCGGGAGGAGGAGAGACCCAGTACTTC.